This T cell receptor beta chain was sequenced for a study of breast tumors, draining lymph nodes, adjacent tissues. Worth noting for this clonotype: Its target is not known.

TCRdb reprocessed the multiplex PCR reads via MiXCR and lists one record per CDR3 protein. The sample lists 20,000 or so distinct CDR3 sequences, about 40% occurring once. The CDR3 consists of 13 residues. V lost 3 bases and J lost 6, with 11 bases in between. Study results and limitations: Tumors had less TCR diversity than lymph nodes, more than nontumor tissue. Findings are consistent with lymph node origin and intratumoral expansion of most tumor T cells. Data only fit, rather than demonstrated, lymph node origin of most tumor T cells. Luminal-like breast cancer showed significantly greater tumor-nontumor repertoire similarity than basal-like breast cancer did.

This chain uses TRBV12-3 or TRBV12-4 with TRBJ2-5; D ambiguous. This sequence originates from a female donor with breast cancer. Some clones in this sample may be carry-over from other donors' samples. The specimen was breast tumor tissue. The CDR3 sequence is CASSFGTSKTQYF. The CDR3 DNA follows: TGTGCCAGCAGTTTTGGAACGTCCAAGACCCAGTACTTC.